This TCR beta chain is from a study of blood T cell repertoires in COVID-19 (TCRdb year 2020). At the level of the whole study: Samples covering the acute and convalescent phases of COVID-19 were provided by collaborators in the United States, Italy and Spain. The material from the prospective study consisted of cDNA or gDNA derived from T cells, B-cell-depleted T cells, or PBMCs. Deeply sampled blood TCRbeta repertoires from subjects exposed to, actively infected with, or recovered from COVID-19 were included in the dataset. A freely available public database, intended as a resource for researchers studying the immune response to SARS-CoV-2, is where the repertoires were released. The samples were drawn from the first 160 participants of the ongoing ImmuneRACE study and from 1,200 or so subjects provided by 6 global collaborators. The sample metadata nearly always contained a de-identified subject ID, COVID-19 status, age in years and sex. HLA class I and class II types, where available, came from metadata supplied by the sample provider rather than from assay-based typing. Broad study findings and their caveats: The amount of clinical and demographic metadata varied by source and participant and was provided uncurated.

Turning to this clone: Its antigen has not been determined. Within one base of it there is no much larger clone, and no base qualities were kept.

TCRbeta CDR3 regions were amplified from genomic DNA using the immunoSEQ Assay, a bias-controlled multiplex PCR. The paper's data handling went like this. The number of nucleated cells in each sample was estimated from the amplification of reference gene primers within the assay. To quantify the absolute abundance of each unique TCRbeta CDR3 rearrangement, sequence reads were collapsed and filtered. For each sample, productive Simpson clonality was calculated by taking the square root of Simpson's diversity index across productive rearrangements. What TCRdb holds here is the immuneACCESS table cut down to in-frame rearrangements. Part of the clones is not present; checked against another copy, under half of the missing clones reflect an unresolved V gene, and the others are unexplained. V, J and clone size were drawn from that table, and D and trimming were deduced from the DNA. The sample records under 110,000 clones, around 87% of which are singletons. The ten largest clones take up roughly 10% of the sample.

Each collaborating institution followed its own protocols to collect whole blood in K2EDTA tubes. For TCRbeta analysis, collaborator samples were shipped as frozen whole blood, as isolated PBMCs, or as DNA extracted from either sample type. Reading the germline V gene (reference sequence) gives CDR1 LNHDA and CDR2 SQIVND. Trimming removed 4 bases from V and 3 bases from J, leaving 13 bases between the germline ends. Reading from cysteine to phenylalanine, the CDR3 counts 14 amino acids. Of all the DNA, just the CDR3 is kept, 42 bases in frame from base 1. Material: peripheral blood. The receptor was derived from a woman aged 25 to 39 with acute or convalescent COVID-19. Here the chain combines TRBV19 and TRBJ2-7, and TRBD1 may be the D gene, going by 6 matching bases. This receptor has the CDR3 CASSTTGYIYEQYF. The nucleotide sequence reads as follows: TGTGCCAGTAGTACGACAGGTTACATCTACGAGCAGTACTTC.